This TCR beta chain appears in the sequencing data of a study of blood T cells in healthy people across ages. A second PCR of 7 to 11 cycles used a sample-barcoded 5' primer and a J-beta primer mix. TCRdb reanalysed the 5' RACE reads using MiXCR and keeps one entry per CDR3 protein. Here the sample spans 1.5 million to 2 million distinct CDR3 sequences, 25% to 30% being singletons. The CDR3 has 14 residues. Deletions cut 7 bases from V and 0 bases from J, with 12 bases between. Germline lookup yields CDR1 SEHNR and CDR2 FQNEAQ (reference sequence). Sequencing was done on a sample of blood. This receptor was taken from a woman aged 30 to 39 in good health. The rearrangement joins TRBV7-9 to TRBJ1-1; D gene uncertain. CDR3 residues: CASTKSTMNTEAFF. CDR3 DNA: TGTGCCAGCACGAAGTCCACGATGAACACTGAAGCTTTCTTT.